This T cell receptor (beta chain) was sequenced in a study of blood T cell repertoires in COVID-19. Whole-study context: Sites across the United States, Italy and Spain contributed samples from acute and convalescent COVID-19.

The CDR3 is 16 residues long. Germline CDR1 SGDLS, CDR2 YYNGEE. With 0 bases clipped from V and 5 bases from J, the junction kept 7 bases outside the gene matches. Under the authors' procedure: Nucleated cell counts were estimated from reference gene primer amplification. Profiling relied on immunoSEQ multiplex PCR, and the TCRdb table lists in-frame clones only, not all of them. V and J calls plus clone size are reproduced from that table; the DNA served to infer D and trimming. The sample lists around 150,000 clones; 70% to 80% were seen once. This TCR derives from a man aged 60 to 69 who had recovered from COVID-19. The gene calls are TRBV9 and TRBJ2-3, with 9 bases matching TRBD2. The sequenced sample consisted of peripheral blood. The CDR3 sequence: CASSVGGGAREDTQYF. The CDR3, as DNA: TGTGCCAGCAGCGTAGGCGGGGGGGCGCGGGAAGATACGCAGTATTTT.